The 21 T cell receptor beta chains below come from one sample, sequenced in a study of monozygotic twins with inflammatory bowel disease. TCRdb reworked the 5' RACE reads into one entry per CDR3 protein, no DNA. The repertoire table contains about 110,000 distinct CDR3 sequences. The sample comprised blood. These TCRs come from a human donor with ulcerative colitis or Crohn's disease, or a healthy co-twin of an affected twin (not recorded which).

The V gene is TRBV20-1, the J gene TRBJ2-1; the D call from TCRdb, TRBD2, cannot be confirmed without DNA. CDR3 length equals 15 residues. Germline lookup yields CDR1 DFQATT and CDR2 SNEGSKA (reference sequence). This CDR3 reads CGARAPGLGDNEQFF.

This rearrangement joins TRBV23-1 to TRBJ2-7. TRBV23-1 is identified as an open reading frame with a role that is uncertain. CDR3 length: 16 amino acids. The CDR3 sequence: CASSQLGRLSSYEQYF.

The chain recombines TRBV18 with TRBJ2-3. CDR3 length: 17 amino acids. Germline assignment: CDR1 KGHSH and CDR2 LQKENI. This chain's CDR3 is CASSPLRRGTSTDTQYF. Full variable domain (outside the CDR3, taken from reference TRBV18 and TRBJ2-3): NAGVMQNPRHLVRRRGQEARLRCSPMKGHSHVYWYRQLPEEGLKFMVYLQKENIIDESGMPKERFSAEFPKEGPSILRIQQVVRGDSAAYFCASSPLRRGTSTDTQYFGPGTRLTVL.

The chain has TRBV29-1 and TRBJ1-1; the TCRdb D gene call, TRBD1, has no DNA to confirm it. The CDR3 consists of 12 residues. Germline CDR1 reads SQVTM; CDR2 reads ANQGSEA. CDR3 region: CSAQGFGTEAFF.

J is TRBJ1-1 and V is TRBV18; the D call of TRBD1 rests on TCRdb alone, since no DNA is present to check it. Germline V gives CDR1 KGHSH, CDR2 LQKENI. The CDR3 covers 11 residues. CDR3: CASASGRLAFF.

The chain carries TRBV6-4 and TRBJ1-2; TCRdb selects TRBD1, and the lack of DNA leaves this call unchecked. The germline gives CDR1 MRHNA, CDR2 SNTAGT. The CDR3 loop spans 15 amino acids. CDR3 sequence reads: CASSEAGTGLESYTF.

The rearrangement links TRBV10-3 to TRBJ2-1. Germline CDR1 reads ENHRY; CDR2 reads SYGVKD. There are 16 residues in the CDR3. The CDR3 here is CAISQTRQGPYNEQFF.

The chain is built from TRBV4-3 and TRBJ2-1. In germline, CDR1 is LGHNA, CDR2 YSLEER. The CDR3 consists of 17 residues. The CDR3 here is CASSQDAGGSSYNEQFF.

The CDR3 loop is CASSLVLDGDEQFF. The chain links TRBV5-6 to TRBJ2-1. CDR1 and CDR2 (germline): SGHDT, YYEEEE. This CDR3 contains 14 residues.

The chain combines TRBV6-1 with TRBJ1-2; TCRdb's assignment of TRBD1 cannot be checked, as there is no DNA. Germline CDR1 MNHNS, CDR2 SASEGT. The CDR3 sequence is 15 residues long. CDR3 in amino acids: CASSKKRDFGYGYTF.

CDR3 protein: CASSSAWGSSRNTEAFF. The rearrangement joins TRBV7-9 to TRBJ1-1; there is no DNA to check the TCRdb D call of TRBD1. This CDR3 comprises 17 residues. Per germline, CDR1 SEHNR and CDR2 FQNEAQ (reference sequence).

The chain couples TRBV7-9 to TRBJ2-1; TCRdb picks TRBD2, but there is no DNA to check that call. CDR1 is SEHNR and CDR2 is FQNEAQ in the germline V gene (reference sequence). CDR3 length: 13 residues. The CDR3 loop is CASSQGVPDKQFF. Combining the CDR3 with reference TRBV7-9 and TRBJ2-1 gives the whole variable domain DTGVSQNPRHKITKRGQNVTFRCDPISEHNRLYWYRQTLGQGPEFLTYFQNEAQLEKSRLLSDRFSAERPKGSFSTLEIQRTEQGDSAMYLCASSQGVPDKQFFGPGTRLTVL.

The chain joins TRBV27 to TRBJ1-2; TCRdb's assignment of TRBD1 cannot be checked, as there is no DNA. CDR1 is MNHEY and CDR2 is SMNVEV in the germline V gene (reference sequence). This CDR3 spans 13 amino acids. The CDR3 sequence: CASSLGDTYGYTF.

J is TRBJ2-6 and V is TRBV5-6; absent DNA, TCRdb's TRBD1 call cannot be checked. Germline V gene data show CDR1 as SGHDT and CDR2 as YYEEEE. The CDR3 is made up of 15 amino acids. This chain's CDR3 is CASSLIGAGANVLTF.

The chain joins TRBV11-2 to TRBJ1-3. The CDR3 runs 13 residues. Germline-derived CDR1 and CDR2 are SGHAT and FQNNGV. CDR3 loop: CASSLVSANTIYF.

The rearrangement links TRBV20-1 to TRBJ2-4; TCRdb outputs TRBD2, but without DNA this stays unchecked. The length of the CDR3 is 14 residues. Germline CDR1 is DFQATT and CDR2 is SNEGSKA (reference sequence). This chain's CDR3 is CSASRREGRDIQYF.

The V and J genes are TRBV3-1 and TRBJ2-1; the TCRdb call, TRBD2, lacks DNA for checking. Germline CDR1 reads LGHDT; CDR2 reads YNNKEL (reference sequence). There are 16 residues in the CDR3. CDR3 in amino acids: CASSQDSGASYDEQFF.

The gene calls are TRBV10-3 and TRBJ2-7; TCRdb gives TRBD1 as the D gene, but with no DNA this cannot be confirmed. This CDR3 region has 15 residues. In germline, CDR1 is ENHRY, CDR2 SYGVKD. CDR3 sequence reads: CAISVVRGPPYEQYF.

This rearrangement joins TRBV18 to TRBJ2-4. Per germline, CDR1 KGHSH and CDR2 LQKENI. This CDR3 contains 14 residues. The CDR3 reads CASSPPALWNIQYF.

The rearrangement joins TRBV6-2 or TRBV6-3 to TRBJ2-6; TCRdb designates TRBD2, a call that cannot be tested without DNA. CDR1 is MNHEY and CDR2 is SVGEGT in the germline V gene. The CDR3 extends over 17 amino acids. This chain's CDR3 is CASQRPSGSAGANVLTF.

The chain couples TRBV10-3 to TRBJ2-7; absent DNA, TCRdb's TRBD2 call cannot be checked. This CDR3 has 16 amino acids. CDR1 is ENHRY and CDR2 is SYGVKD in the germline V gene. This CDR3 is CAITGTSGRQTYEQYF.